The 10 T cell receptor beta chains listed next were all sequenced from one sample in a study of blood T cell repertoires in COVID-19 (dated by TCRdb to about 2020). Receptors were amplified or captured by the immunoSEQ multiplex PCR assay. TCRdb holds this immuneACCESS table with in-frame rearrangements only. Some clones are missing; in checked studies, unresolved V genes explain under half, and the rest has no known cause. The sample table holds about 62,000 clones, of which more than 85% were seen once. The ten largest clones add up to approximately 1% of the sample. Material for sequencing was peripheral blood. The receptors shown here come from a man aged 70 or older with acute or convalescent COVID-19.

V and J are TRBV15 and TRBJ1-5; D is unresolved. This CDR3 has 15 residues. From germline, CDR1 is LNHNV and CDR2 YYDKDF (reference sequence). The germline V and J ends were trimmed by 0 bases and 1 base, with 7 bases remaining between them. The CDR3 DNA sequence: TGTGCCACCAGCAGAGAACAGATCAGCAATCAGCCCCAGCATTTT. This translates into CATSREQISNQPQHF.

The CDR3 is CAISRTSGSPETQYF. The CDR3 nucleotides read TGTGCCATCAGCCGTACTAGCGGGAGTCCGGAGACCCAGTACTTC. The rearrangement uses TRBV10-3 and TRBJ2-5, with 11 bases matching TRBD2. Germline CDR1 is ENHRY and CDR2 is SYGVKD. CDR3 size: 15 residues. V was clipped by 6 bases and J by 5 bases; unmatched bases: 8.

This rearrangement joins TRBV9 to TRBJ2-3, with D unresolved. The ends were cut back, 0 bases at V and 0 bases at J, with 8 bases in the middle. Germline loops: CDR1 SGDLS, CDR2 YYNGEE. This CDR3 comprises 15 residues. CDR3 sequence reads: CASSVEPQSTDTQYF. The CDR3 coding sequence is TGTGCCAGCAGCGTAGAGCCGCAAAGCACAGATACGCAGTATTTT.

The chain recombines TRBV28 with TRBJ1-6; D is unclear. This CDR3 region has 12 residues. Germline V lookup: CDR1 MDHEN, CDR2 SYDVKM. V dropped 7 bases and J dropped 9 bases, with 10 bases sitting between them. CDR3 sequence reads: CASNSGSSPLHF. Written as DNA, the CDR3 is TGTGCCAGCAACTCGGGGAGTTCACCCCTCCACTTT.

This CDR3 is CASSSDRLNNQPQHF. CDR3 nucleotide sequence: TGTGCCAGCAGTTCGGACAGGCTAAATAATCAGCCCCAGCATTTT. The chain uses TRBV6-5 and TRBJ1-5; TRBD1 matches 7 bases. With 4 bases clipped from V and 4 bases from J, the junction kept 7 bases outside the gene matches. This CDR3 comprises 15 residues. CDR1 and CDR2 (germline): MNHEY, SVGAGI.

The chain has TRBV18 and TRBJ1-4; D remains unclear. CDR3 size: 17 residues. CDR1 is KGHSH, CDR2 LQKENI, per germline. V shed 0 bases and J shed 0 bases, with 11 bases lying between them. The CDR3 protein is CASSPPNPGATNEKLFF. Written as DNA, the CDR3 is TGTGCCAGCTCACCACCAAATCCGGGAGCAACTAATGAAAAACTGTTTTTT.

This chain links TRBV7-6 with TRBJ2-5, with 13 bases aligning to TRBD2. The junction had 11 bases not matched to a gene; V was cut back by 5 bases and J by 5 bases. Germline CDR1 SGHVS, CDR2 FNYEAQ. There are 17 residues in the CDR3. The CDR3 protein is CASSRTQLAGGGETQYF. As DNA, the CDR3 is TGTGCCAGCAGCCGAACCCAACTAGCGGGAGGGGGGGAGACCCAGTACTTC.

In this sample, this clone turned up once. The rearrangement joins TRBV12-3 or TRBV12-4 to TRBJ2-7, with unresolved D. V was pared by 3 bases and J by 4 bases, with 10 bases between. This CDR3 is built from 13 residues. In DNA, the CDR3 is TGTGCCAGCAGTTTCGAGACAAAGTACGAGCAGTACTTC. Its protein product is CASSFETKYEQYF.

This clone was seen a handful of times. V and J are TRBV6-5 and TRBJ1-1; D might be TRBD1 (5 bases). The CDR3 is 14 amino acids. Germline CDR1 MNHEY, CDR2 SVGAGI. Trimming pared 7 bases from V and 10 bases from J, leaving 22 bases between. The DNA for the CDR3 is TGTGCCAGCACCGTAAGGGGTCAGTGGGAGGGAGCTTTCTTT. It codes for CASTVRGQWEGAFF.

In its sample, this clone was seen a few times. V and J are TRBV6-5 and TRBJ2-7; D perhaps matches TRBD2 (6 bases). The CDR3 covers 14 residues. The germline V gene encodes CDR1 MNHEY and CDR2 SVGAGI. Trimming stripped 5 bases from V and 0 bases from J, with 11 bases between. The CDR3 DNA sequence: TGTGCCAGCAGTCCGGGACTCAGCTCCTACGAGCAGTACTTC. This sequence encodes CASSPGLSSYEQYF.